The rows below give T cell receptor beta chains drawn from one sample of a study of cytomegalovirus exposure and HLA in healthy donors. TCRdb's table, derived via immunoSEQ multiplex PCR, lists solely in-frame clones and lacks some. The table records tens of thousands of clones, roughly 90% of them present only once. Sequenced sample: PBMCs. The receptors come from a woman between 18 and 30 years old in good health and CMV-seronegative. The CDR3 runs from the conserved cysteine through the conserved F or W. The D gene is left open where the match is weak. Not all rows give a size; the values are once, few, many and, for expanded clones, a class.

CDR3nt	CDR3aa	j_gene	abundance	d_gene	v_gene
TGTGCCAGCAGCTTATGGAGGCAGCTTGAGACCCAGTACTTC	CASSLWRQLETQYF	TRBJ2-5	.	.	TRBV7-8
TGTGCCAGCACATGGGGAGGGCCGGTTGGTGAGCAGTTCTTC	CASTWGGPVGEQFF	TRBJ2-1	.	TRBD2	TRBV6-5
TGTGCCATCAGTGAGTCTGAGCGGGAAGAGACCCAGTACTTC	CAISESEREETQYF	TRBJ2-5	.	.	TRBV10-3
TGTGCCAGCAGCCCGACAGGGGGGTCACCCCTCCACTTT	CASSPTGGSPLHF	TRBJ1-6	.	TRBD1	TRBV5-6
TGTGCCAGCAGCCAGGGGGCTATGAACACTGAAGCTTTCTTT	CASSQGAMNTEAFF	TRBJ1-1	.	TRBD1	TRBV7-2
TGTGCCACCAGCATCGGGGGCGAGCAGTACTTC	CATSIGGEQYF	TRBJ2-7	once	.	TRBV15
TGTGCCAGCAGCTTGACAGGGGCGAACTATGGCTACACCTTC	CASSLTGANYGYTF	TRBJ1-2	.	TRBD1	TRBV7-9
TGTGCCAGCTCACCACCGGGGCCCAAAATAACCTACGAGCAGTACTTC	CASSPPGPKITYEQYF	TRBJ2-7	.	.	TRBV18
TGTGCCAGCAGCTTGGTCAGGGGTACCACTGAAGCTTTCTTT	CASSLVRGTTEAFF	TRBJ1-1	.	.	TRBV5-6
TGTGCCAGCAAGACTAGCGAGGGCCGGAACACCATATATTTT	CASKTSEGRNTIYF	TRBJ1-3	.	.	TRBV19
TGCGCCAGCAGCTTGGTTGGTAGCGACACAGATACGCAGTATTTT	CASSLVGSDTDTQYF	TRBJ2-3	.	.	TRBV5-1
TGTGCCATCACCAAACAGGGGTCGAACACCGGGGAGCTGTTTTTT	CAITKQGSNTGELFF	TRBJ2-2	.	TRBD1	TRBV28
TGTGCCATCAGTGCGGGAAGTGATCAGCCCCAGCATTTT	CAISAGSDQPQHF	TRBJ1-5	.	.	TRBV10-3
TGTGCCAGCAGCCTTTCGCAGAACTCTGGAAACACCATATATTTT	CASSLSQNSGNTIYF	TRBJ1-3	.	.	TRBV4-2
TGTGCCTGGACCCGGGACAGGGGGCATTCACCCCTCCACTTT	CAWTRDRGHSPLHF	TRBJ1-6	.	TRBD1	TRBV30
TGTGCCAGCAGTTTAGGCGGGAGGGCCTCCCGGGAGCAGTACTTC	CASSLGGRASREQYF	TRBJ2-7	.	TRBD2	TRBV27
TGTGCCAGCAGCTCATTCCTAACGTCCTACGAGCAGTACTTC	CASSSFLTSYEQYF	TRBJ2-7	.	.	TRBV7-8
TGCAGCACGAGAGACGGGGGACTGCTATACAATGAGCAGTTCTTC	CSTRDGGLLYNEQFF	TRBJ2-1	once	.	TRBV29-1
TGTGCCAGCAGCTTAGCTCCTTTGGACAGGAGCTCCTACGAGCAGTACTTC	CASSLAPLDRSSYEQYF	TRBJ2-7	.	TRBD1	TRBV13
TGTGCCAGCAGTTCCCCATCAGGGGACTCTGGAAACACCATATATTTT	CASSSPSGDSGNTIYF	TRBJ1-3	.	.	TRBV6-5
TGTGCCAGCGACGGAGGGACTGAAGCTTTCTTT	CASDGGTEAFF	TRBJ1-1	.	.	TRBV6-5
TGTGCCAGCAGTACTAGCGGGGGCGGGGGGGATACGCAGTATTTT	CASSTSGGGGDTQYF	TRBJ2-3	.	TRBD2	TRBV7-2
TGTGCCAGTAGTATTTCACAGTCTGGGGCCAACGTCCTGACTTTC	CASSISQSGANVLTF	TRBJ2-6	.	.	TRBV19
TGTGCCAGCAGTTTTCATCCCCTAGCGGCCTACAATGAGCAGTTCTTC	CASSFHPLAAYNEQFF	TRBJ2-1	.	TRBD2	TRBV28
TGTGCCAGTAGTGTAGAACAGGGGCCCCTTCTTAATCAGCCCCAGCATTTT	CASSVEQGPLLNQPQHF	TRBJ1-5	.	TRBD1	TRBV19
TGTGCCAGCAGCTTAAGGGGACAGGGGTGGGACGAGCAGTACTTC	CASSLRGQGWDEQYF	TRBJ2-7	.	TRBD1	TRBV7-2
TGTGCCAGCATTCGCACCAGCGGGCAAACTGAAGCTTTCTTT	CASIRTSGQTEAFF	TRBJ1-1	.	.	TRBV5-6
TGTGCCAGCAAGGACAGCGAATTTTATAATTCACCCCTCCACTTT	CASKDSEFYNSPLHF	TRBJ1-6	once	.	TRBV2
TGCAGCGTTGAGGCCGGGAGTTTACCCTACGAGCAGTACTTC	CSVEAGSLPYEQYF	TRBJ2-7	.	.	TRBV29-1
TGCGCCAGCAGCCAAGCAACCTTACGAGGGCCACGGGGCACAGATACGCAGTATTTT	CASSQATLRGPRGTDTQYF	TRBJ2-3	.	.	TRBV4-1
TGTGCCAGTGGACAGTTCAATCAGCCCCAGCATTTT	CASGQFNQPQHF	TRBJ1-5	.	.	TRBV27
TGTGCCAGCAGCGTAGAGGCACCGGGGGGTACAGATACGCAGTATTTT	CASSVEAPGGTDTQYF	TRBJ2-3	.	TRBD2	TRBV9
TGTGCCAGCAGCCGCCTCCGGGACTCCTCCTACGAGCAGTACTTC	CASSRLRDSSYEQYF	TRBJ2-7	.	.	TRBV4-2
TGCGCCAGCAGTGAGTCGTCACCGGCGGGAGGGCCCCACAATGAGCAGTTCTTC	CASSESSPAGGPHNEQFF	TRBJ2-1	.	TRBD2	TRBV10-1
TGTGCCAGCAGTTTTTTGACTTCTTACGGGACTAGCGGCCGCAAAGAGACCCAGTACTTC	CASSFLTSYGTSGRKETQYF	TRBJ2-5	.	TRBD2	TRBV28
TGTGCCAGCAGTTTTGGCGGGTATAGCTCCTATAATTCACCCCTCCACTTT	CASSFGGYSSYNSPLHF	TRBJ1-6	.	.	TRBV27
TGCGCCAGCAGCTTGGAGACTAGCGGCACAGATACGCAGTATTTT	CASSLETSGTDTQYF	TRBJ2-3	.	TRBD2	TRBV5-1
TGCAGCGGAGCCTCGGGACAGGGGAGTGAGCAGTTCTTC	CSGASGQGSEQFF	TRBJ2-1	.	TRBD1	TRBV29-1
TGTGCCAGCAGCTTCTACGAGAGGGATACGCAGTATTTT	CASSFYERDTQYF	TRBJ2-3	.	.	TRBV5-4
TGTTCCAGCAGCTTAAGGGGCGATGGCGGGACCATAGCAGATACGCAGTATTTT	CSSSLRGDGGTIADTQYF	TRBJ2-3	.	.	TRBV7-9
TGTGCCAGCAGCATACGAGCCGGGGGAGCGGGTATCCAAGAGACCCAGTACTTC	CASSIRAGGAGIQETQYF	TRBJ2-5	.	.	TRBV5-4